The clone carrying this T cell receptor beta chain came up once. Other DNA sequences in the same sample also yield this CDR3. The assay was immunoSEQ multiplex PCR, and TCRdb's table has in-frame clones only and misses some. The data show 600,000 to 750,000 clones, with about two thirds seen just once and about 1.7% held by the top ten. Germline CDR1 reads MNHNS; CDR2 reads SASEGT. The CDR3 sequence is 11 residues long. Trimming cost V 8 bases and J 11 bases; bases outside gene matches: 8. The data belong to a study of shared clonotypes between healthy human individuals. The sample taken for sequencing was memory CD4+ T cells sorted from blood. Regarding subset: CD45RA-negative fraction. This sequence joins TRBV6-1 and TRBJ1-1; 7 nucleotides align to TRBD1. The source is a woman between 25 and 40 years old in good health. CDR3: CASRRQGRAFF. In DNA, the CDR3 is TGTGCCAGCCGCAGACAGGGAAGGGCTTTCTTT.